This entry lists 6 T cell receptor beta chains sequenced from one sample in a study of monozygotic twins with inflammatory bowel disease. TCRdb re-called the 5' RACE reads and shows each CDR3 protein once, DNA omitted. Here the sample table reports 150,000 or so distinct CDR3 sequences. Sequencing was done on a sample of blood. The receptor source for this set is a human donor with ulcerative colitis or Crohn's disease, or a healthy co-twin of an affected twin (not recorded which).

The chain combines TRBV12-3 or TRBV12-4 with TRBJ1-1. The CDR3 loop spans 13 amino acids. The CDR3 reads CASILSTNTEAFF.

The chain is built from TRBV19 and TRBJ2-1. CDR1 and CDR2 (germline): LNHDA, SQIVND (reference sequence). This CDR3 comprises 16 residues. The chain's CDR3 is CASSIAGTRSYNEQFF.

The genes are TRBV5-5 and TRBJ2-5. The V gene's germline CDR1 is SGHKS and CDR2 YYEKEE (reference sequence). The CDR3 has 14 amino acids. The CDR3 region is CASSLRSIQETQYF.

The chain combines TRBV2 with TRBJ1-4; no DNA is available, so the TRBD1 call from TCRdb remains unchecked. Germline CDR1 reads SNHLY; CDR2 reads FYNNEI. CDR3 size: 16 residues. This CDR3 is CASSDTGASSNEKLFF.

The chain links TRBV20-1 to TRBJ1-5; TCRdb returns TRBD1, unconfirmable since there is no DNA. Germline CDR1 reads DFQATT; CDR2 reads SNEGSKA (reference sequence). This CDR3 has 14 amino acids. CDR3: CSARDRTPGSPQHF.

The chain joins TRBV6-1 to TRBJ2-1; the TRBD2 assignment by TCRdb is unverifiable without DNA. Germline V lookup: CDR1 MNHNS, CDR2 SASEGT. This CDR3 contains 17 residues. CDR3 in amino acids: CASSRTSGGAGGWEQFF.